What follows are 2 T cell receptor beta chains derived from one specimen sequenced in a study of T cell responses to AZD1222 COVID-19 vaccine. Clones were read by immunoSEQ multiplex PCR, and TCRdb kept only the in-frame ones, dropping some. The repertoire holds around 150,000 clones, with 90% as singletons. The source material was peripheral blood, sampled 28 days after the second AZD1222 dose. The receptors here all came from an adult who received the AZD1222 COVID-19 vaccine.

This chain uses TRBV5-1 with TRBJ1-3; D gene ambiguous. There are 16 residues in the CDR3. The V gene's germline CDR1 is SGHRS and CDR2 YFSETQ. V lost 0 bases, J lost 0 bases, and 10 bases lay in between. CDR3 DNA sequence: TGCGCCAGCAGCTTGGCCGAGACCGTCTCTGGAAACACCATATATTTT. Translated: CASSLAETVSGNTIYF.

The chain is built from TRBV5-1 and TRBJ2-7; maybe TRBD1 (8 bases). There are 15 residues in the CDR3. Per germline, CDR1 SGHRS and CDR2 YFSETQ. Trimming took off 4 bases at V and 3 bases at J, with 17 bases between the two ends. The CDR3 region has the DNA TGCGCCAGCAGCACCCAAACAGGGGGGGGCTACGAGCAGTACTTC. Translated: CASSTQTGGGYEQYF.